The present T cell receptor (beta chain) was sequenced within a study of blood T cell repertoires in COVID-19. Study summary: In each case, the material was cDNA or gDNA derived from T cells, B-cell-depleted T cells, or PBMCs.

Trimming took off 5 bases at V and 2 bases at J, with 13 bases between the two ends. The CDR3 totals 15 residues. The germline V gene has CDR1 SGHRS and CDR2 YFSETQ. In the source study's methods: Reference gene primer amplification in the assay estimated nucleated cell counts. Using immunoSEQ multiplex PCR, the repertoire was profiled, and TCRdb retains in-frame clones only, with some absent. V, J and clone size derive from that table, while D and trimming were established from the DNA sequence. The table includes 310,000 or so clones, approximately 93% detected once. The TCR sequence derives from a woman in her twenties or thirties with COVID-19, enrolled during active disease. The V call is TRBV5-1, the J call TRBJ2-2; tentatively, D is TRBD1 (5 bases). The sequenced sample consisted of peripheral blood. The CDR3 here is CASSVRTPNTGELFF. The CDR3 bases are TGCGCCAGCAGTGTACGGACACCCAACACCGGGGAGCTGTTTTTT.